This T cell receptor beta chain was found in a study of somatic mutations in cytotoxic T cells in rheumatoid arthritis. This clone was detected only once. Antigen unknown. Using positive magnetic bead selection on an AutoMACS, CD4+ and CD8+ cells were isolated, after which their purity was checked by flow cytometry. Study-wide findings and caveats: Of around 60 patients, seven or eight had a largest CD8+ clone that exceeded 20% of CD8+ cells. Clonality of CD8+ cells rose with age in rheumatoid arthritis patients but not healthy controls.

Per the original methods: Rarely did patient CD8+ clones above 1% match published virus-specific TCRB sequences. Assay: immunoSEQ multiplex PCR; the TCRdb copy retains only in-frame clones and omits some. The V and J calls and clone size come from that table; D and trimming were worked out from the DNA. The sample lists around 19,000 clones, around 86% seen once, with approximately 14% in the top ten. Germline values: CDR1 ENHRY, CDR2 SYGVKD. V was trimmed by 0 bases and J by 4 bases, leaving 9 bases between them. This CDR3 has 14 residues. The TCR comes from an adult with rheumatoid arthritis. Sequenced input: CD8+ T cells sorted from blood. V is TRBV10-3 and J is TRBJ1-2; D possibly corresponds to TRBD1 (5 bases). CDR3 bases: TGTGCCATCAGTGAGTCTGGCGGGACCTATGGCTACACCTTC. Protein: CAISESGGTYGYTF.